This T cell receptor beta chain emerged from a study of cytomegalovirus exposure and HLA in healthy donors (dated by TCRdb to the late 2010s). At the level of the whole study: An earlier analysis of approximately 640 of the donors reported 250 to 350 Gb of sequence data and about 100 million unique TCR beta sequences from some 180 million T cells. An early release covering some 640 HLA-typed donors comprised around 300 gigabases of sequencing data and roughly 85 million unique TCR sequences. In a later analysis, previously published TCR beta repertoires from 500 to 750 donors were re-analyzed and high-resolution HLA genotyping was added so that TCR occurrence patterns could be studied. The T cell repertoires of roughly 660 subjects were profiled by immunosequencing and related to cytomegalovirus serostatus. Class I and class II HLA loci were covered by the typing at four-digit resolution. The study combined high-throughput TCR immunosequencing, statistical association of individual TCRs with disease status, and machine learning to predict cytomegalovirus infection status. The aim of the study was to test whether cataloging public T cell receptors could identify signatures of past pathogen exposure. An earlier analysis of a few hundred of the donors applied high-throughput TCR beta sequencing to assess whether each TCR beta V gene segment acted as functional or pseudogenic. The later analysis used no new phenotypic data to find candidate immune exposures, relying instead on TCR beta sequences and their occurrence across donors. A later genetic analysis used genome-wide SNP genotypes for about three fifths of the 666 donors, treating that subset as a discovery cohort. The number of donors typed differed by locus, with 629-630 for A, B, C, DRB1 and DQB1, around 560 for DQA1, 606 for DPA1, and some 440 for DPB1. Of the 398 genotyped donors, about 80% fell in the genetic ancestry cluster associated with self-reported Caucasian donors. A handful of DR-DQ haplotypes were handled as single units for association and clustering because linkage in the cohort was strong. Along with the approximately 670-subject first cohort, a separate validation cohort of more than 90 different subjects was used. Every repertoire in the discovery cohort had been generated on one and the same sequencing platform. Alongside the repertoire data, information on donor age, sex, ethnicity and CMV serostatus was compiled. Among roughly 400 genotyped donors of the cohort, an average of around 240,000 unique TCR beta nucleotide sequences was sequenced per donor, of which about 19% were non-productive.

This clone came up once. Its binding antigen is unknown. No clone much larger than this one lies a single base away; base qualities are absent. The cohort comprised approximately 700 healthy bone marrow donors. At the time of sampling, all cohort members were nominally healthy, though unrecorded immune exposures were likely present. The donor tested CMV seropositive and was one of the 289 seropositive cohort members. Each donor provided a peripheral blood sample, and peripheral blood mononuclear cells were used for TCR beta sequencing. Genomic DNA extraction from the blood cell samples was performed with the Qiagen DNeasy Blood Extraction Kit. Sequences SEHNR (CDR1) and FQNEAQ (CDR2) are obtained from the germline V gene (reference sequence). Trimming accounts for 7 bases at V and 6 bases at J, while the number of junction bases matched to no gene is 13. Measured from the cysteine to the phenylalanine, the CDR3 is 15 residues long. CDR3 DNA is the only sequence kept; it has 45 bases, read in frame from the first base.

Receptor libraries were prepared by the immunoSEQ multiplex PCR assay. The multiplex PCR relied on a mix of 60 forward primers for TCR Vbeta segments and 13 reverse primers for TCR Jbeta segments. The CDR3 region of rearranged TCR beta genes was amplified from genomic DNA with a multiplex PCR assay. Amplified TCR beta libraries were sequenced as 87-base-pair reads on the Illumina HiSeq System. The paper's data handling went like this. A later analysis counted 75 million to 100 million unique TCR beta chains across the 666 repertoires, and roughly 10 million of these chains were shared by at least two donors. A nearest-neighbor algorithm error-corrected the raw reads and collapsed the reads into unique sequences, merging closely related sequences to remove PCR and sequencing errors. Alignment of CDR3 sequences to IMGT reference sequences was used to assign V, D and J gene segments. For a sequence to be retained, a match of at least six nucleotides was required to both a V gene segment and a J gene segment. Rearrangements were called productive when the CDR3 lacked stop codons and stayed in frame with V and J; all others were non-productive. Following IMGT convention, CDR3 was defined as the stretch from the second conserved V-encoded cysteine up to the conserved J-encoded phenylalanine. The earlier analysis of about 590 of the donors excluded sequences that lacked an unambiguous match to a single V gene segment. In an earlier analysis of 587 of the donors, V segments were called functional above 56.7% productive rearrangements and were called segregating when the between-donor standard deviation exceeded 5%. A statistical classification framework was built for diagnosing cytomegalovirus status from the catalog of TCR beta chain sequences. V and J gene assignment, in a later analysis, came from comparing TCR nucleotide sequences with IMGT/GENE-DB human TR gene sequences. In a later analysis, CDR3 sequences and most-parsimonious VDJ recombination scenarios were assigned using the TCRdist pipeline. A later analysis defined each TCR beta chain by its CDR3 amino acid sequence plus V-gene family, and excluded reads lacking a unique V-gene family. As a way to deal with suspected cross-contamination and a sequencing artifact, a later analysis dropped hundreds of nucleotide sequences that were highly shared and had low generation probability. In a later analysis, a clonal expansion index was calculated for each public chain from normalized within-repertoire ranks of inferred template counts. In a later analysis, generation probabilities were computed with a VDJ recombination model fitted to out-of-frame rearrangements, and the resulting probabilities were checked against IGoR. In a later analysis, hypergeometric tests were used to score TCR-TCR, TCR-HLA and TCR-CMV co-occurrence, with a repertoire-size bias correction applied to TCR pairs. To estimate false discovery rates, a later analysis permuted the HLA or CMV assignments 20 times. In a later analysis, co-occurring TCRs were grouped with DBSCAN, and TCRdist sequence similarity was added when clustering was performed within HLA-allele-positive subsets. Repertoires with fewer than 30,000 or more than 120,000 public chains, plus five repertoires with anomalous nucleotide sharing, were excluded from co-occurrence clustering. What TCRdb holds here is the immuneACCESS table cut down to in-frame rearrangements. Part of the clones is not present; checked against another copy, under half of the missing clones reflect an unresolved V gene, and the others are unexplained. That table supplies the V and J calls and clone size; D and trimming were determined from the DNA. The sample contains some 110,000 clones, approximately 70% of them found a single time. Around 9% of the sample is held by the ten biggest clonotypes.

Results the study describes overall, beyond this receptor: When HLA alleles, especially DR and DQ, strongly co-occurred, TCR associations were difficult to assign to individual alleles. Broadly in line with IMGT annotations, most TCR beta V segments showed up in productive rearrangements about 90% or about 30% of the time in an earlier analysis of several hundred of the donors. The authors suggested that the approach could potentially be generalized to other disease states and immunological phenotypes. In a later analysis, HLA-associated TCR beta chains showed more clonal expansion and lower generation probabilities than non-associated chains that were equally common. A few of the identified cytomegalovirus-associated TCR beta chains were confirmed in vitro to be specific for cytomegalovirus antigens. Because HLA typing was missing for some donors at each locus, association tests included only the typed subset. Linkage disequilibrium might explain the correlated functional status among segregating V segments, but an unknown experimental factor could not be ruled out. The 87-base-pair reads could not distinguish some IMGT-functional V segments, including TRBV6-2 and TRBV6-3, so those segments were excluded. A later analysis found that TCR association rates varied across HLA loci, with DRB1 alleles showing the most associated TCRs and HLA-C alleles the fewest. While some public TCRs were present in many individuals, most TCR sequences turned up only very rarely across donors. In a later analysis, most CMV-associated TCR beta chains were found to appear HLA-restricted, with HLA associations seemingly driven largely by CMV exposure. Immune exposure information for the cohort was limited to CMV serostatus. Sequencing depth was assumed to be roughly uniform across donors in the presence/absence analyses, though that assumption may not hold. About 17 rarely observed V segments, including chromosome 9 orphons, were excluded from the earlier analysis of 550 to 700 of the donors because counts were too low. Only TCR beta chains were sequenced in this cohort, and the absence of alpha or paired-chain data limited detectable features. A further reported finding was that TCR beta sequences accurately predicted the HLA-A and HLA-B alleles for most subjects in the first cohort. A later genetic analysis reported fewer N-insertions in productive TCRs among donors in an Asian-associated ancestry cluster than the roughly 650-donor mean. An association between a missense DCLRE1C variant and V-gene and J-gene trimming of TCR beta chains was found in a later genetic analysis and replicated in an independent cohort. A cluster of highly shared sequence variants was judged likely to be a technical artifact of the sequencing pipeline. In both the original and validation cohorts, the classifier was reported to diagnose cytomegalovirus status with high specificity and sensitivity. A total of fewer than 200 TCR beta chains were listed by the study as associated with cytomegalovirus. Several of the top co-occurrence clusters appeared to be linked to parvovirus B19, influenza, CMV and Epstein-Barr virus, according to a later analysis. A later analysis associated some 17,000 TCR beta sequences with specific HLA alleles at a false discovery rate of 0.05.

The sequenced sample was PBMCs. The V and J genes are TRBV7-9 and TRBJ2-7, with 9 bases matching TRBD1. The receptor was derived from a young man in good health and CMV-seropositive. In nucleotides, the sequence is TGTGCCAGCACCGCCCCGGGACAGGGTCAGGGCGAGCAGTACTTC. It is translated as CASTAPGQGQGEQYF.